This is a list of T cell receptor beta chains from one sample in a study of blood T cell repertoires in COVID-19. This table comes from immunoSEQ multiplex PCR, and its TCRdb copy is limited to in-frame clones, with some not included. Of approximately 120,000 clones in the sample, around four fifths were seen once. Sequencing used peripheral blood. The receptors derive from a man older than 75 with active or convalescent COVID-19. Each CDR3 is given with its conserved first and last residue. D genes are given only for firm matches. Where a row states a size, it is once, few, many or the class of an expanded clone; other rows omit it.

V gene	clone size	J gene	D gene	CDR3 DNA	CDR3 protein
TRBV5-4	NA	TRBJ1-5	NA	TGTGCCAGCAGCTTGGCCGGGGGGCCCAATCAGCCCCAGCATTTT	CASSLAGGPNQPQHF
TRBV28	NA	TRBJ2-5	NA	TGTGCCAGCAGTTCCATTAGGACAGAGGAGCAGACCCAGTACTTC	CASSSIRTEEQTQYF
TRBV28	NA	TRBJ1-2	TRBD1	TGTGCCAGCAGCCCCCTGACAGGGGAAAACTATGGCTACACCTTC	CASSPLTGENYGYTF
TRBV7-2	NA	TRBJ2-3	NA	TGTGCCAGCAGCGAGACTAGTAGTGTTACGCAGTATTTT	CASSETSSVTQYF
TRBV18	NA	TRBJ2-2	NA	TGTGCCAGCTCACCGTCGTACACCGGGGAGCTGTTTTTT	CASSPSYTGELFF
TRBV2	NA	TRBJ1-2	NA	TGTGCCAGCAGTGAAACGGGACTTTATGGCTACACCTTC	CASSETGLYGYTF
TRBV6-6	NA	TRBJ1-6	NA	TGTGCCAGCAGTTACTCAGAGTGGAATTCACCCCTCCACTTT	CASSYSEWNSPLHF
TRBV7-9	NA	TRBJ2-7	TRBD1	TGTGCCAGCAGCTTTACTACCGACAGGGGAAACTACGAGCAGTACTTC	CASSFTTDRGNYEQYF
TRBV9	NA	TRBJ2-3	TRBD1	TGTGCCAGCAGCGTAGAGTATGGGACAGGCACAGATACGCAGTATTTT	CASSVEYGTGTDTQYF
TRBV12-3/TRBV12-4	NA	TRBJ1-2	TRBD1	TGTGCCAGCAGGACAGGGGGCGGCTATGGCTACACCTTC	CASRTGGGYGYTF
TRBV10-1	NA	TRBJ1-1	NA	TGCGCCAGCAGTGGGACACTGAACACTGAAGCTTTCTTT	CASSGTLNTEAFF
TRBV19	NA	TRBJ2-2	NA	TGTGCCAGTAGTGAGCGGACCCACACCGGGGAGCTGTTTTTT	CASSERTHTGELFF
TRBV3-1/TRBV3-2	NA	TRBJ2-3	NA	TGTGCCAGCAGCGGCCGGGGTTATTCAGATACGCAGTATTTT	CASSGRGYSDTQYF
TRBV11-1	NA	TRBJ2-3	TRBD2	TGTGCCAGCAGCGTCGCTAGCGGGTACACAGATACGCAGTATTTT	CASSVASGYTDTQYF
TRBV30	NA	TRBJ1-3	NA	TGTGCCTGGAGCGGAGGACCGAGCTCTGGAAACACCATATATTTT	CAWSGGPSSGNTIYF
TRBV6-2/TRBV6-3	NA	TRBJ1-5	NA	TGTGCCAGCAGTTACAGGTTCCAGGGCGGCAATCAGCCCCAGCATTTT	CASSYRFQGGNQPQHF
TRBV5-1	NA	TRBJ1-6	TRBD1	TGCGCCAGCAGCTTCTTACAGGGGGCCTCGGATTCACCCCTCCACTTT	CASSFLQGASDSPLHF
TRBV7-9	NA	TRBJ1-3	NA	TGTGCCAGCAGCTTAGTGGTTAGCTCTGGAAACACCATATATTTT	CASSLVVSSGNTIYF
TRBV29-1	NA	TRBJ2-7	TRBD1	TGCAGCGTTGAAGATCGGGGACAGGGGCGCGAGCAGTACTTC	CSVEDRGQGREQYF
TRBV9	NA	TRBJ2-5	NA	TGTGCCAGCAGCGAGGGAGGAGAAGAGACCCAGTACTTC	CASSEGGEETQYF
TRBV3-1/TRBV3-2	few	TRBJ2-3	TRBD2	TGTGCCAGCAGCCAAGAGGGGACTAGCATCATAGATACGCAGTATTTT	CASSQEGTSIIDTQYF
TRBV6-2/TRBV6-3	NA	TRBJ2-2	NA	TGTGCCAGCAGTCCCCAGCCTAGAATACCCGGGGAGCTGTTTTTT	CASSPQPRIPGELFF
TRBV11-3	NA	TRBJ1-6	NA	TGTGCCAGCAGCTTGGGGCAGAATAATTCACCCCTCCACTTT	CASSLGQNNSPLHF
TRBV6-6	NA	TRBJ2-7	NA	TGTGCCAGCAACCCGGACAGCTACGAGCAGTACTTC	CASNPDSYEQYF
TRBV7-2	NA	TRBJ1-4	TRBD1	TGTGCCAGCAGCTTGGGACAGGGCGAAAAACTGTTTTTT	CASSLGQGEKLFF
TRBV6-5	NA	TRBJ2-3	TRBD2	TGTGCCAGCAGTACCTCGGGGGGGGGCGCAGATACGCAGTATTTT	CASSTSGGGADTQYF